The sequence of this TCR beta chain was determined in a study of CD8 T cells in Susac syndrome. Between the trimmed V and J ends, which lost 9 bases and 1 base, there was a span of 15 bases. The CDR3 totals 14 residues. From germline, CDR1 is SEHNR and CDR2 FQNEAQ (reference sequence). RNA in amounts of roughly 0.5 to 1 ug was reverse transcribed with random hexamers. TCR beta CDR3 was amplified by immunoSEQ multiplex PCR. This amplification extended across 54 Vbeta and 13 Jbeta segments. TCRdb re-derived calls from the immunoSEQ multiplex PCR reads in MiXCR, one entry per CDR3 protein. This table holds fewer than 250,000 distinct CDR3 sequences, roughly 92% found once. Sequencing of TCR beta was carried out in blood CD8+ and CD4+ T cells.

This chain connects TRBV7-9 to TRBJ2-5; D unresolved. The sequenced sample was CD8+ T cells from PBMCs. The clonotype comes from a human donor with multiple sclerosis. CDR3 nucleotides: TGTGCCAGTAGCCCCGCCGGGCCCCAAGAGACCCAGTACTTC. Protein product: CASSPAGPQETQYF. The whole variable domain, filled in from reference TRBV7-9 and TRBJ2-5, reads DTGVSQNPRHKITKRGQNVTFRCDPISEHNRLYWYRQTLGQGPEFLTYFQNEAQLEKSRLLSDRFSAERPKGSFSTLEIQRTEQGDSAMYLCASSPAGPQETQYFGPGTRLLVL.